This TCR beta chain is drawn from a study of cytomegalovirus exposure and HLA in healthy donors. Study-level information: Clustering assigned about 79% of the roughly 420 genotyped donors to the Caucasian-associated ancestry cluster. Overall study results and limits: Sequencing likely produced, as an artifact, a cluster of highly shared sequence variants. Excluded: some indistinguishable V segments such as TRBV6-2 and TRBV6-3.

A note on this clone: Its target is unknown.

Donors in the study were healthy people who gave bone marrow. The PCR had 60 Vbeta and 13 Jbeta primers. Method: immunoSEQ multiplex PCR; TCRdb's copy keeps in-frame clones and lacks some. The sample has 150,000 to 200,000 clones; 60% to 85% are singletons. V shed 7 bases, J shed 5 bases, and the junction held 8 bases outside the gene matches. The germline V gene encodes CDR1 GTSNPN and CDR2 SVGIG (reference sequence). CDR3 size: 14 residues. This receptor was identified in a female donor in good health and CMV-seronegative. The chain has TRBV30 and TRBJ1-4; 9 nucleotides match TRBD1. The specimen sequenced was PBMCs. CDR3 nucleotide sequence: TGTGCCTTCCGGGACAGGGATGGAAATGAAAAACTGTTTTTT. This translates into CAFRDRDGNEKLFF. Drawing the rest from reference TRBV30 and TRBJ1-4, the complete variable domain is SQTIHQWPATLVQPVGSPLSLECTVEGTSNPNLYWYRQAAGRGLQLLFYSVGIGQISSEVPQNLSASRPQDRQFILSSKKLLLSDSGFYLCAFRDRDGNEKLFFGSGTQLSVL.